This T cell receptor (beta chain) was sequenced during a study of control samples from healthy donors and cancer patients. Sequenced by immunoSEQ multiplex PCR; TCRdb stores in-frame clones only, minus some. The sample comprises about 95,000 clones, 91% of which are singletons, and over 0.75% rests with the top ten. Looked up from germline, CDR1 is MNHEY and CDR2 is SVGAGI. The CDR3 is 16 amino acids. V gave up 2 bases and J gave up 4 bases; unmatched junction bases: 8. The chain carries TRBV6-5 and TRBJ2-1; 7 bases fit TRBD2. Specimen: blood. The sequence came from a woman in her twenties or thirties in good health. The CDR3 sequence: CASSYATSDRYNEQFF. The CDR3 bases are TGTGCCAGCAGTTACGCCACTAGCGACAGATACAATGAGCAGTTCTTC.